A selection of T cell receptor beta chains follows, all from one sample in a study of T cell responses to AZD1222 COVID-19 vaccine. Data came from immunoSEQ multiplex PCR; TCRdb stores just in-frame clones and leaves some out. The table records 130,000 to 150,000 clones, 80% to 90% of them present only once. The input for sequencing was peripheral blood, taken on day 0 of AZD1222 vaccination. These receptors were obtained from an adult in good health. Each CDR3 is given with its conserved first and last residue.

j_call v_call cdr3_aa
TRBJ1-6 TRBV2 CASSEAHKLGRSPLHF
TRBJ1-2 TRBV7-9 CASSPRGGAQRTYGYTF
TRBJ1-6 TRBV20-1 CSASALTGGRYNSPLHF
TRBJ2-7 TRBV20-1 CSASSLAGSGSYEQYF
TRBJ2-3 TRBV7-9 CASSWTGYTQYF
TRBJ1-1 TRBV27 CASSTWTGNTEAFF
TRBJ2-1 TRBV30 CAFDRQGNEQFF
TRBJ1-3 TRBV5-6 CASSLWLGQGRTGNTIYF
TRBJ2-7 TRBV6-5 CASVTGTGVYEQYF
TRBJ1-5 TRBV4-2 CASSRSNRGNQPQHF
TRBJ2-1 TRBV30 CAWSVGTGIYNEQFF
TRBJ2-3 TRBV28 CASSLAGGPSTDTQYF
TRBJ2-5 TRBV5-1 CASSLPWVGQETQYF
TRBJ1-2 TRBV6-5 CASTPHRGNYGYTF
TRBJ2-7 TRBV28 CASSSLPSYEQYF
TRBJ2-7 TRBV25-1 CASSDWQGSSYEQYF
TRBJ2-5 TRBV10-3 CAISIPGLAGGIPQETQYF
TRBJ1-6 TRBV6-5 CASSYSRNSPLHF
TRBJ2-7 TRBV6-1 CASSEMDGGEQYF
TRBJ1-5 TRBV6-5 CASRGQGHQPQHF
TRBJ2-1 TRBV30 CAWGPGQVNEQFF
TRBJ2-1 TRBV28 CASSSQRASYNEQFF
TRBJ1-5 TRBV6-5 CASSRQGGQPQHF
TRBJ1-2 TRBV3-1/TRBV3-2 CASSQALYGYTF
TRBJ2-7 TRBV30 CAWSAGRVSYEQYF
TRBJ2-1 TRBV4-1 CASSQVGGNNEQFF
TRBJ2-5 TRBV6-5 CASAGGGEETQYF
TRBJ1-1 TRBV30 CAWSDRGSQVGGAFF
TRBJ1-2 TRBV24-1 CATPRDTFYGYTF
TRBJ2-7 TRBV28 CASSLLDRGLLTYEQYF
TRBJ1-4 TRBV5-8 CASTSPRGNEKLFF
TRBJ2-5 TRBV28 CASGTSGTLKETQYF
TRBJ2-7 TRBV19 CASSMGPTDREQYF
TRBJ1-6 TRBV30 CACQAARESPLHF
TRBJ2-3 TRBV7-9 CASSADTQYF
TRBJ2-1 TRBV30 CAWAPGGGEQFF
TRBJ1-6 TRBV6-2/TRBV6-3 CASSERWVVKSPLHF
TRBJ1-3 TRBV27 CASSLGGLGYTIYF
TRBJ1-6 TRBV3-1/TRBV3-2 CASSLERNNSPLHF
TRBJ1-1 TRBV28 CASSPQGRRRFTEAFF
TRBJ2-1 TRBV19 CASSITGTSGSEQFF
TRBJ1-4 TRBV15 CATSRDRGEEKLFF
TRBJ2-3 TRBV2 CASSEGAGGHTQYF
TRBJ2-1 TRBV7-2 CASSLGYLARGEQFF
TRBJ1-2 TRBV7-2 CASSLVFRGDYGYTF
TRBJ2-1 TRBV14 CASSQDRRTSRKFF
TRBJ1-1 TRBV9 CASSARDRGLSEAFF
TRBJ2-7 TRBV2 CASSPSVEQYF
TRBJ2-3 TRBV20-1 CSASLGAGGFTDTQYF
TRBJ1-2 TRBV27 CASSLGTAYGYTF
TRBJ2-7 TRBV7-2 CASSIYPGTGGYEQYF
TRBJ1-2 TRBV2 CASSDTGRYGYTF
TRBJ1-5 TRBV7-9 CASSQTSSNQPQHF
TRBJ2-1 TRBV6-6 CASAFEMSSYNEQFF
TRBJ2-2 TRBV3-1/TRBV3-2 CASRGGVNTGELFF